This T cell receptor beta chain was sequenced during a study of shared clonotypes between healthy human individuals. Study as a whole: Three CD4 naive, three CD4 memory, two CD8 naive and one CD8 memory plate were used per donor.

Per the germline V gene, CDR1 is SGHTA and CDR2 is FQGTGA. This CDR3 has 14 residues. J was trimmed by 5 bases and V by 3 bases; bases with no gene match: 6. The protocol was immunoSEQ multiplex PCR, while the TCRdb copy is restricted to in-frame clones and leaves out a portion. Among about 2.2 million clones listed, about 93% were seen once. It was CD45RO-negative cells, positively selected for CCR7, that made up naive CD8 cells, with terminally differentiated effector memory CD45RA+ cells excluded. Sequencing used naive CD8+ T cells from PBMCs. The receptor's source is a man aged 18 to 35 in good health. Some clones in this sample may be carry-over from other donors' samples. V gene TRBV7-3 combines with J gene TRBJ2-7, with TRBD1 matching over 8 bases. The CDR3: CASSLSQGAHEQYF. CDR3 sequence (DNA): TGTGCCAGCAGCTTGTCGCAGGGGGCCCACGAGCAGTACTTC.